This T cell receptor (beta chain) appears in the sequencing data of a study of cytomegalovirus exposure and HLA in healthy donors (dated by TCRdb to 2016 to 2017). Background on the whole study: An earlier analysis of approximately 590 of the donors reported about 250 Gb of sequence data and more than 90 million unique TCR beta sequences from about 179 million T cells. A later analysis re-analyzed previously published TCR beta repertoires from about 730 donors and added high-resolution HLA genotyping to study TCR occurrence patterns. The T cell repertoires of 666 subjects were profiled by immunosequencing and related to cytomegalovirus serostatus. Every discovery cohort repertoire had been produced on one sequencing platform. The number of typed donors differed by locus: about 620-640 for A, B, C, DRB1 and DQB1; 522 for DQA1; 606 for DPA1; and roughly 450 for DPB1. Because of strong linkage in the cohort, roughly five DR-DQ haplotypes were treated as single units for association and clustering. Among several hundred genotyped donors of the cohort, an average of roughly 230,000 unique TCR beta nucleotide sequences was sequenced per donor, of which 15% to 20% were non-productive. About 300 gigabases of sequencing data and tens of millions of unique TCR sequences made up an early release that covered roughly 670 HLA-typed donors. An earlier analysis of 450 to 750 of the donors used high-throughput TCR beta sequencing to judge whether each TCR beta V gene segment behaved as functional or pseudogenic. The genetic ancestry cluster associated with self-reported Caucasian donors included 80% to 90% of the roughly 400 genotyped donors. The study aimed to test whether cataloging public T cell receptors could reveal signatures of past pathogen exposure. Donor age, sex, ethnicity and CMV serostatus were compiled alongside the repertoire data. Genome-wide SNP genotypes for about three fifths of the roughly 670 donors were used in a later genetic analysis, which treated that subset as a discovery cohort. Rather than drawing on any new phenotypic data, the later analysis identified candidate immune exposures from TCR beta sequences and the way those sequences occurred across donors. Along with the roughly 670-subject first cohort, a separate validation cohort of more than 90 different subjects was used. To predict cytomegalovirus infection status, the study combined high-throughput TCR immunosequencing, statistical association of individual TCRs with disease status, and machine learning. Both class I and class II loci were covered by HLA typing, at four-digit resolution.

Sequences SGDLS (CDR1) and YYNGEE (CDR2) are obtained from the germline V gene. After removal of 6 bases from V and 3 bases from J, the junction retains 5 bases not matched to a gene. From its cysteine to its phenylalanine, the CDR3 spans 15 amino acids. Left in the record is the CDR3 DNA by itself, 45 bases read in frame from the first base. The library was obtained by the immunoSEQ multiplex PCR assay. The multiplex PCR relied on a mix of 60 forward primers for TCR Vbeta segments and 13 reverse primers for TCR Jbeta segments. The CDR3 region of rearranged TCR beta genes was amplified from genomic DNA by a multiplex PCR assay. The Illumina HiSeq System was used to sequence the amplified TCR beta libraries as 87-base-pair reads. For the original study's pipeline: In a later analysis, tens of millions of unique TCR beta chains were counted across the 500 to 700 repertoires, and around 10 million of these chains were shared by at least two donors. Raw reads were error-corrected and collapsed into unique sequences with a nearest-neighbor algorithm that merged closely related sequences to remove PCR and sequencing errors. Alignment of CDR3 sequences to IMGT reference sequences was used to assign V, D and J gene segments. For a sequence to be retained, a match of at least six nucleotides was required to both a V gene segment and a J gene segment. A rearrangement counted as productive if the CDR3 had no stop codons and remained in frame with V and J, and every other rearrangement counted as non-productive. Following IMGT convention, CDR3 was defined as the stretch from the second conserved V-encoded cysteine up to the conserved J-encoded phenylalanine. The earlier analysis of about 640 of the donors excluded any sequence lacking an unambiguous match to a single V gene segment. In an earlier analysis of several hundred of the donors, V segments were called functional above 56.7% productive rearrangements and were called segregating when the between-donor standard deviation exceeded 5%. To diagnose cytomegalovirus status from the catalog of TCR beta chain sequences, a statistical classification framework was built. A later analysis assigned V and J genes by comparing TCR nucleotide sequences with IMGT/GENE-DB human TR gene sequences. The TCRdist pipeline was used in a later analysis to assign CDR3 sequences and most-parsimonious VDJ recombination scenarios. A later analysis defined each TCR beta chain by its CDR3 amino acid sequence plus V-gene family, and excluded reads lacking a unique V-gene family. As a way to deal with suspected cross-contamination and a sequencing artifact, a later analysis dropped over 550 nucleotide sequences that were highly shared and had low generation probability. In a later analysis, a clonal expansion index was calculated for each public chain from normalized within-repertoire ranks of inferred template counts. A later analysis computed generation probabilities with a VDJ recombination model fitted to out-of-frame rearrangements, and checked the results against IGoR. In a later analysis, hypergeometric tests were used to score TCR-TCR, TCR-HLA and TCR-CMV co-occurrence, with a repertoire-size bias correction applied to TCR pairs. False discovery rates were estimated in a later analysis by permuting HLA or CMV assignments 20 times. In a later analysis, co-occurring TCRs were grouped with DBSCAN, and TCRdist sequence similarity was added when clustering was performed within HLA-allele-positive subsets. For co-occurrence clustering, repertoires with fewer than 30,000 or more than 120,000 public chains were excluded, along with roughly five repertoires with anomalous nucleotide sharing. TCRdb provides this immuneACCESS table in a form limited to in-frame rearrangements. Some clones are lacking; in checked studies, under half of them reflect an unresolved V gene, and why the rest are absent is not known. That table furnishes V, J and clone size, whereas the DNA furnished D and trimming. This sample has under 100,000 clones in its table, and about 70% of those were observed once. 3% of the sample lies in the top ten.

About this clone itself: What this receptor recognizes is not known. Base qualities are not at hand, and no much larger clone is one base apart.

The cohort consisted of 666 healthy bone marrow donors. All cohort members were sampled while nominally healthy, although unrecorded immune exposures were likely present. The donor was CMV seronegative and was included in the group of a few hundred seronegative cohort members. A peripheral blood sample was collected from each donor, and TCR beta sequencing was performed on peripheral blood mononuclear cells. Genomic DNA was extracted from the blood cell samples with the Qiagen DNeasy Blood Extraction Kit. Points the paper makes about the study in general: The classifier was reported to diagnose cytomegalovirus status with high specificity and sensitivity in both the original and validation cohorts. A later analysis associated about 17,000 TCR beta sequences with specific HLA alleles at a false discovery rate of 0.05. A later analysis found that TCR association rates varied across HLA loci, with DRB1 alleles showing the most associated TCRs and HLA-C alleles the fewest. In a later analysis, HLA-associated TCR beta chains were found to be more clonally expanded and to have lower generation probabilities than equally common non-associated chains. Over 15 rarely observed V segments, including chromosome 9 orphons, were excluded from the earlier analysis of several hundred of the donors because counts were too low. Some IMGT-functional V segments, including TRBV6-2 and TRBV6-3, could not be told apart with the 87-base-pair reads, so those segments were excluded. Compared with the approximately 700-donor mean, donors in an Asian-associated ancestry cluster had fewer N-insertions in productive TCRs, according to a later genetic analysis. In this cohort, only TCR beta chains were sequenced, and detectable features were limited by the absence of alpha or paired-chain data. Most TCR sequences were observed very rarely across donors, whereas some public TCRs were present in many individuals. In a later analysis, most CMV-associated TCR beta chains were found to appear HLA-restricted, with HLA associations seemingly driven largely by CMV exposure. Several of the top co-occurrence clusters appeared to be linked to parvovirus B19, influenza, CMV and Epstein-Barr virus, according to a later analysis. The study gave a list of 150 to 200 TCR beta chains associated with cytomegalovirus. An earlier analysis of 587 of the donors showed that most TCR beta V segments appeared in productive rearrangements either about 87% or about 30% of the time, which broadly matched IMGT annotations. HLA typing was unavailable for some donors at each locus, so association tests used only the typed subset. When HLA alleles, especially DR and DQ, strongly co-occurred, attributing TCR associations to individual alleles was difficult. A further reported finding was that TCR beta sequences accurately predicted the HLA-A and HLA-B alleles for most subjects in the first cohort. Immune exposure information for the cohort was limited to CMV serostatus. In vitro tests confirmed that a few of the cytomegalovirus-associated TCR beta chains recognize cytomegalovirus antigens. Linkage disequilibrium might explain the correlated functional status among segregating V segments, but an unknown experimental factor could not be excluded. The authors suggested that the approach could potentially be generalized to other disease states and immunological phenotypes. A later genetic analysis associated a missense DCLRE1C variant with V-gene and J-gene trimming of TCR beta chains, and an independent cohort replicated the association. Presence/absence analyses assumed roughly uniform sequencing depth across donors, an assumption that may not hold. The sequencing pipeline was judged likely to have produced a cluster of highly shared sequence variants as a technical artifact.

The sequence derives from a man between 40 and 49 years old in good health and CMV-seronegative. The sequence links TRBV9 to TRBJ2-2, with 10 bases in between that match TRBD2. Sequenced sample: PBMCs. Here is the DNA: TGTGCCAGCACAGCGGGGGGGCCGGACACCGGGGAGCTGTTTTTT. Its product reads: CASTAGGPDTGELFF.